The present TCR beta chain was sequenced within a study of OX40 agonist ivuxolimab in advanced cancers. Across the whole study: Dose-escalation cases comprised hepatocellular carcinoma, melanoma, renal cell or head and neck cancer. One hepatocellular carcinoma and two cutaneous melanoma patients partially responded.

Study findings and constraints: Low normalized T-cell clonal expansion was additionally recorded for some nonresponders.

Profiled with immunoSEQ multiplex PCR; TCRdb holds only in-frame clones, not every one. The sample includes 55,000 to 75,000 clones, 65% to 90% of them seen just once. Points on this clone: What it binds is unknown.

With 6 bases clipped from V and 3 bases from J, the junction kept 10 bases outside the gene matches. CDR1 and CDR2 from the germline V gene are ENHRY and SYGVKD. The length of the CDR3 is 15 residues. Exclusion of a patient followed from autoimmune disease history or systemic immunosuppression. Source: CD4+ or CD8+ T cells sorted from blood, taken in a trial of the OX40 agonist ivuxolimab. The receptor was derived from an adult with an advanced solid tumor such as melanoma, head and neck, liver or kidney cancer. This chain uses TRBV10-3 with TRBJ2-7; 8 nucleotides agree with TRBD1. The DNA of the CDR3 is TGTGCCATCAGGACAGGGGAGTGGGAAAACTACGAGCAGTACTTC. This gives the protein CAIRTGEWENYEQYF.